This section outlines one TCR beta chain sequence together with its context. The target antigen is unknown. The junction shows a germline mismatch at one end, possibly a read error. From the PCR reads, TCRdb called clonotypes with MiXCR, one entry per CDR3 protein. Of approximately 550,000 distinct CDR3 sequences listed, around 23% are singletons. Naive CD8 sequencing libraries were generated from around 20,000 to 990,000 sorted cells, with 10%, 30% or 50% RNA as input. The data were taken from a study of molecular identifiers for immune sequencing clone quantification. As for the study in general: In the replicates, RNA derived from around 20,000 or 99,000 naive CD8 cells was divided into five parts, and four were sequenced.

The study, taken as a whole, reports: Over 98% of effector molecules, but under 1% in naive cells, were held by clones with more than 20 RNA copies. Barcodes shared by identical TCR molecules could lead to underestimated sizes of highly expanded clones.

Sequencing was performed on naive CD8+ T cells from blood, with Jurkat cell RNA spiked in. As to subset: FACS-sorted CD8+CD4-CCR7+CD45RA+ naive T cells. The sequence was obtained from a human donor in good health. Some libraries in this study had Jurkat cell RNA spiked in.

CDR3 residues: CASSHRPSNTEAFF. The CDR3 coding sequence is TGTGCCAGCAGCCACAGACCGTCGAACACTGAGGCTTTCTTT. The genes are TRBV5-6 and TRBJ1-1, with D unresolved. In germline, CDR1 is SGHDT, CDR2 YYEEEE. This CDR3 is built from 14 residues.